This T cell receptor (beta chain) originates from a study of blood T cell repertoires in COVID-19. Study at large: Sites in the United States, Italy and Spain provided acute and convalescent COVID-19 samples.

The CDR3 is made up of 15 amino acids. Trimming took 0 bases from V and 5 from J; bases not matched to a gene: 6. Germline V lookup: CDR1 LGHDT, CDR2 YNNKEL (reference sequence). TCRdb's copy holds only in-frame clones and misses some; the assay was immunoSEQ multiplex PCR. The sample has 130,000 or so clones, roughly 89% seen once; the top ten hold roughly 3.5%. This sequence joins TRBV3-1 (or the pseudogene TRBV3-2) and TRBJ2-5; 7 bases match TRBD2. This sequence was found in a woman in her 30s who had recovered from COVID-19. The sequenced sample consisted of PBMCs or T cells enriched from blood (not recorded which). The CDR3 nucleotides read TGTGCCAGCAGCCAAGAAGGACTAGAGTTGGAGACCCAGTACTTC. Residues: CASSQEGLELETQYF.